This T cell receptor (beta chain) derives from a study of shared clonotypes between healthy human individuals. Study-wide context: CD4 naive and CD4 memory each took three plates per donor, while CD8 naive took two and CD8 memory one. Study-wide findings and caveats: Generation probability values for non-shared clonotypes were lower than those for clonotypes shared by all four donors. The sharing of roughly 5% of naive CD4 clonotypes was seen across a few donors.

Positively selected for CCR7, the CD45RO-negative cells used as naive CD8 cells excluded terminally differentiated effector memory CD45RA+ cells. A word on this clone: The antigen is undetermined.

Using immunoSEQ multiplex PCR, the repertoire was profiled, and TCRdb retains in-frame clones only, with some absent. This sample has 2 million to 2.5 million clones, with about 93% found just once. Germline V lookup: CDR1 MNHEY, CDR2 SMNVEV (reference sequence). This CDR3 is 18 amino acids long. The J segment lost 4 bases and the V segment lost 0 bases, leaving 12 bases of the junction unmatched. Source material: naive CD8+ T cells from PBMCs. J is TRBJ2-1 and V is TRBV27, with 7 bases lining up with TRBD2. The clonotype was recovered from a man younger than 35 in good health. Some clones in this sample may be carry-over from other donors' samples. In DNA form, the CDR3 reads TGTGCCAGCAGTTTATCAGGCGGGAGTGGGAGTGGGTACAATGAGCAGTTCTTC. It specifies CASSLSGGSGSGYNEQFF.